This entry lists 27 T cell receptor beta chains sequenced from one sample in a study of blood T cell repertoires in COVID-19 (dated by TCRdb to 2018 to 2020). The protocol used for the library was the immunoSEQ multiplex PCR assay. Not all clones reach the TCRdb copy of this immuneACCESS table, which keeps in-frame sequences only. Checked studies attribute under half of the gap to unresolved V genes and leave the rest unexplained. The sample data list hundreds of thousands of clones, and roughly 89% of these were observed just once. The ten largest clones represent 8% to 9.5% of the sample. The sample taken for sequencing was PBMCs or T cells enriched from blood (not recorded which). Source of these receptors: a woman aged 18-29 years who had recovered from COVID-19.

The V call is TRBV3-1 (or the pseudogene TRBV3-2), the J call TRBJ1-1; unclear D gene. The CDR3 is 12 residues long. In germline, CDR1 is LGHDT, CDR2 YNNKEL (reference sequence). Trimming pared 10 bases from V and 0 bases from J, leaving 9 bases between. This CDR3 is CANHKMNTEAFF. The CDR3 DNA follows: TGTGCCAACCACAAGATGAACACTGAAGCTTTCTTT.

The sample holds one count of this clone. The CDR3 DNA reads as TGTGCCAGCGGCCGGGGGGGTTCTGGAAACACCATATATTTT. This sequence encodes CASGRGGSGNTIYF. The gene calls are TRBV7-2 and TRBJ1-3, with TRBD1 as a possible D gene (5 bases). Germline assignment: CDR1 SGHTA and CDR2 FQGNSA. The V and J ends lost 8 bases and 1 base respectively, with 12 bases between them. The CDR3 has 14 residues. Looking up the rest from reference TRBV7-2 and TRBJ1-3 gives the full variable domain: GAGVSQSPSNKVTEKGKDVELRCDPISGHTALYWYRQSLGQGLEFLIYFQGNSAPDKSGLPSDRFSAERTGGSVSTLTIQRTQQEDSAVYLCASGRGGSGNTIYFGEGSWLTVV.

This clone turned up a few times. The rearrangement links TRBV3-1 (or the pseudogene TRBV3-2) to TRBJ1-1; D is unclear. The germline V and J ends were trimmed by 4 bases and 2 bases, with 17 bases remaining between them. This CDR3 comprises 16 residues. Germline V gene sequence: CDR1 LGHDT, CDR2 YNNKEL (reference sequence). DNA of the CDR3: TGTGCCAGCAGCCCTTTCATTGGAGGCGAAAACACTGAAGCTTTCTTT. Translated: CASSPFIGGENTEAFF.

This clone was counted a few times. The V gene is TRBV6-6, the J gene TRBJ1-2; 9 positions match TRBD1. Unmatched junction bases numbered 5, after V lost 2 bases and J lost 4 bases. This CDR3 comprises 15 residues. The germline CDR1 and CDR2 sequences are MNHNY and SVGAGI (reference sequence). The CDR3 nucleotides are TGTGCCAGCAGTTACACCGGGACAGGGAGCTATGGCTACACCTTC. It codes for CASSYTGTGSYGYTF.

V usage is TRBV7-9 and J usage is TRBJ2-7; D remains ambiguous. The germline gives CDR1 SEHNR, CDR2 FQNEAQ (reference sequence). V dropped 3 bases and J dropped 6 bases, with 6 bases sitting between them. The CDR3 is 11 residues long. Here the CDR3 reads CASSFVAEQYF. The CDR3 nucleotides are TGTGCCAGCAGCTTTGTGGCCGAGCAGTACTTC.

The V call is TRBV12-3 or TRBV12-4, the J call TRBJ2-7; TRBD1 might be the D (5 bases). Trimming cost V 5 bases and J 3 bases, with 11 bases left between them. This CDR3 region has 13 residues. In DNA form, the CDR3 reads TGTGCCAGCAGTCCCGGACAAGACTACGAGCAGTACTTC. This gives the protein CASSPGQDYEQYF.

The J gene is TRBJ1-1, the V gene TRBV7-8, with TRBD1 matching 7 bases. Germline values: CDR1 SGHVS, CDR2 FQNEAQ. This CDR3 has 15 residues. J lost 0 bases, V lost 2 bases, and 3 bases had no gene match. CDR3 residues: CASSLLGGLNTEAFF. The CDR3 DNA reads TGTGCCAGCAGCTTATTAGGGGGCCTGAACACTGAAGCTTTCTTT.

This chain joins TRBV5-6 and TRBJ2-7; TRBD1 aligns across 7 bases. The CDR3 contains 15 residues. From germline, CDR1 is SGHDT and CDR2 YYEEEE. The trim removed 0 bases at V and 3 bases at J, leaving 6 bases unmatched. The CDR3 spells CASSLGPGTVYEQYF. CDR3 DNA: TGTGCCAGCAGCTTGGGGCCCGGGACAGTCTACGAGCAGTACTTC.

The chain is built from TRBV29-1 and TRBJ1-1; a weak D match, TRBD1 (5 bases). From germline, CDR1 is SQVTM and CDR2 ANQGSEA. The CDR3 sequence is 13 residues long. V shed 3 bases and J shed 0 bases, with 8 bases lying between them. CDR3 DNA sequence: TGCAGCGTTGACAGGGTAATGAACACTGAAGCTTTCTTT. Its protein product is CSVDRVMNTEAFF.

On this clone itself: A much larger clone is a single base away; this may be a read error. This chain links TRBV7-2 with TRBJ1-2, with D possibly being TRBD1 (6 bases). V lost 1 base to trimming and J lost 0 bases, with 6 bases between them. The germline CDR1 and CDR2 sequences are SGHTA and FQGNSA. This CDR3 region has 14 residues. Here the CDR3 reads CASSLGTANYGYTF. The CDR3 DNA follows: TGTGCCAGCAGCTTAGGGACAGCTAACTATGGCTACACCTTC.

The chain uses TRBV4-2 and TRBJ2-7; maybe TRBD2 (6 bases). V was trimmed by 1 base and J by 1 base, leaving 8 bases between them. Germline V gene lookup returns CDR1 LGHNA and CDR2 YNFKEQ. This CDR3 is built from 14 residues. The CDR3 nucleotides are TGTGCCAGCAGCCAAGTAGGGACTTCCTACGAGCAGTACTTC. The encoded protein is CASSQVGTSYEQYF.

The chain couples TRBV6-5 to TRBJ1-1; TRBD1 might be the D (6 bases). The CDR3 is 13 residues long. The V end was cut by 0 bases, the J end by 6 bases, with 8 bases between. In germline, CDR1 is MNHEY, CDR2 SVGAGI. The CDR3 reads CASSYSGGPEAFF. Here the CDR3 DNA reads TGTGCCAGCAGTTACTCGGGGGGGCCTGAAGCTTTCTTT.

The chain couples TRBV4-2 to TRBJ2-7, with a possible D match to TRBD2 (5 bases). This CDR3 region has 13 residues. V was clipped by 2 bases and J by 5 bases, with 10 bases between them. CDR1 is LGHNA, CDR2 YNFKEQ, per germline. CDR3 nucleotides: TGTGCCAGCAGCCAACTAATCGGGGACGAGCAGTACTTC. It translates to CASSQLIGDEQYF.

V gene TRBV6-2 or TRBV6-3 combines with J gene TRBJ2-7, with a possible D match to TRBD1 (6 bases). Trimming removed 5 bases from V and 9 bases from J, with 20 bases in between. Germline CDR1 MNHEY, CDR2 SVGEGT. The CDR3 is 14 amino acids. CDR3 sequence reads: CASSPGTQRSGQYF. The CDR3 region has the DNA TGTGCCAGCAGTCCCGGGACACAGAGGTCCGGGCAGTACTTC.

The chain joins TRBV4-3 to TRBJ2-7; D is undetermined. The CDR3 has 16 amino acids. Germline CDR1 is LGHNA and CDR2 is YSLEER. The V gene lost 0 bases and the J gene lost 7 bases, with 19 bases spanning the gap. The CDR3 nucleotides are TGCGCCAGCAGCCAAGAGGCTTGGGCCTTCCCAGGAGAGCAGTACTTC. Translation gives CASSQEAWAFPGEQYF.

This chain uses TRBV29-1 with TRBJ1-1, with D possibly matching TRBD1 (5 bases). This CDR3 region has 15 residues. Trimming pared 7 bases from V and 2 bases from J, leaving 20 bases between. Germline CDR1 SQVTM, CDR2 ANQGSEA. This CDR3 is CSARLGGADNTEAFF. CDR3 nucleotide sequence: TGCAGCGCCCGTTTGGGGGGAGCGGACAACACTGAAGCTTTCTTT.

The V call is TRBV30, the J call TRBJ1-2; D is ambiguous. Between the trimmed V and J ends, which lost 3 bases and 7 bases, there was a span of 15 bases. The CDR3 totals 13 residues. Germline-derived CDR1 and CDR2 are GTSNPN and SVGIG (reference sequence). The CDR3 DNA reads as TGTGCCTGGAGGGGCTTCAGTTTTGGTGGCTACACCTTC. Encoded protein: CAWRGFSFGGYTF.

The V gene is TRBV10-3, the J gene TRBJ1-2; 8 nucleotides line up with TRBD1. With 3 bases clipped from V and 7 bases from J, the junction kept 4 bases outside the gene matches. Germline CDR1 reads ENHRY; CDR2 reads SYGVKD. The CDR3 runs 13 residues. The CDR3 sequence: CAISEGQGGGYTF. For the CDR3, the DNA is TGTGCCATCAGTGAAGGACAGGGCGGTGGCTACACCTTC.

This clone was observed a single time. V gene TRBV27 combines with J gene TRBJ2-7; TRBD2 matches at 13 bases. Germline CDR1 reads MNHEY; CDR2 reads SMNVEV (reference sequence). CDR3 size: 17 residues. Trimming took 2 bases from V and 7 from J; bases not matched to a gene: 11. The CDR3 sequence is CASSLNVWTSGSGEQYF. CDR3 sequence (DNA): TGTGCCAGCAGTTTAAACGTTTGGACTAGCGGGAGCGGGGAGCAGTACTTC.

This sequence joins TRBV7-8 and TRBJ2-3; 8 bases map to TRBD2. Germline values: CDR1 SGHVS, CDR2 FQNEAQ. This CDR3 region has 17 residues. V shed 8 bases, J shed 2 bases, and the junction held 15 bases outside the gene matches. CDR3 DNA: TGTGCCAGCGTCCTCCGGCCCGGGGGGGCCTACACAGATACGCAGTATTTT. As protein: CASVLRPGGAYTDTQYF.

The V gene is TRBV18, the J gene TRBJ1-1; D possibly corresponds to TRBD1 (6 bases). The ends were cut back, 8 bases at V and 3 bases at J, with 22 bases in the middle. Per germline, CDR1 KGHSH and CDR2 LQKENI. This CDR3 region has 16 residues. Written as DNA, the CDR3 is TGTGCCAGCAGCCCCGGCGGGGGCAAGAGGGACACTGAAGCTTTCTTT. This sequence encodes CASSPGGGKRDTEAFF.

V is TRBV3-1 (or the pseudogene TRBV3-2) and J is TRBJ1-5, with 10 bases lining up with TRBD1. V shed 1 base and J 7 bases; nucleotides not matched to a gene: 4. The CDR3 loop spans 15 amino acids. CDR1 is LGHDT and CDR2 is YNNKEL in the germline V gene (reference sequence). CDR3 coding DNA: TGTGCCAGCAGCCAAGCGGGACAGGGGTTGCAGCCCCAGCATTTT. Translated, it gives CASSQAGQGLQPQHF.

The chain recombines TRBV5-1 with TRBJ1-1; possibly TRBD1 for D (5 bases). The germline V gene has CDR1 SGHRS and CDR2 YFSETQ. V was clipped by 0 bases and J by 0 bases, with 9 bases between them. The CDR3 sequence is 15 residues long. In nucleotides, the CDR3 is TGCGCCAGCAGCTTGGATCGGGGGATGAACACTGAAGCTTTCTTT. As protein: CASSLDRGMNTEAFF.

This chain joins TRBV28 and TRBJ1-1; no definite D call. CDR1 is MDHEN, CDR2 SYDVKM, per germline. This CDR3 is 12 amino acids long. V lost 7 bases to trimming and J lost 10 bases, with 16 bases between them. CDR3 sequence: CASTRARVVAFF. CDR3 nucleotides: TGTGCCAGCACCAGAGCTCGGGTTGTAGCTTTCTTT.

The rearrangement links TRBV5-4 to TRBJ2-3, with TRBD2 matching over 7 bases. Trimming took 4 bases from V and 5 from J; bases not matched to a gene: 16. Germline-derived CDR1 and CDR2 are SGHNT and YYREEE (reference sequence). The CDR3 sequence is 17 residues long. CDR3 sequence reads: CASSRNTAGGGVDTQYF. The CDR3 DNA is TGTGCCAGCAGCCGTAACACCGCCGGGGGAGGGGTAGATACGCAGTATTTT.

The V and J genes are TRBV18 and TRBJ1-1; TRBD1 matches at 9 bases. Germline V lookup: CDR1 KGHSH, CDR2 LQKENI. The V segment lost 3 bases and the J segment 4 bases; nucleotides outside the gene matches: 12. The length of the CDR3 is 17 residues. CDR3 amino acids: CASSPTPGTGLGTEAFF. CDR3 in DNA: TGTGCCAGCTCACCGACTCCCGGGACAGGGCTGGGCACTGAAGCTTTCTTT.

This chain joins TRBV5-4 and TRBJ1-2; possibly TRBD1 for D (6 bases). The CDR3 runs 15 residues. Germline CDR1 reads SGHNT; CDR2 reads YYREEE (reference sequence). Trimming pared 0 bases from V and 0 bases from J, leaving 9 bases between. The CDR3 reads CASSLEAGANYGYTF. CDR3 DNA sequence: TGTGCCAGCAGCTTGGAGGCAGGGGCTAACTATGGCTACACCTTC.